One T cell receptor (beta chain) is described in this entry. The sample originates from a study of blood T cell repertoires in COVID-19. Looking at the study overall: In each case, the material was cDNA or gDNA derived from T cells, B-cell-depleted T cells, or PBMCs.

As processed by the authors: Reference gene primer amplification yielded estimated nucleated cell counts. Method: immunoSEQ multiplex PCR; TCRdb's copy keeps in-frame clones and lacks some. The V and J calls and clone size were taken over from that table, and D and trimming were inferred from the DNA. The data contain roughly 140,000 clones, around nine tenths of them singletons. The V gene lost 2 bases and the J gene lost 4 bases, with 11 bases spanning the gap. Germline V gene sequence: CDR1 SQVTM, CDR2 ANQGSEA. The CDR3 extends over 13 amino acids. The sequenced sample consisted of peripheral blood. The chain has TRBV29-1 and TRBJ2-5; tentatively, D is TRBD1 (6 bases). This TCR came from a human donor in a cohort sampled during active COVID-19. CDR3 region: CSVERGRRETQYF. CDR3 nucleotides: TGCAGCGTTGAAAGGGGGAGAAGAGAGACCCAGTACTTC.